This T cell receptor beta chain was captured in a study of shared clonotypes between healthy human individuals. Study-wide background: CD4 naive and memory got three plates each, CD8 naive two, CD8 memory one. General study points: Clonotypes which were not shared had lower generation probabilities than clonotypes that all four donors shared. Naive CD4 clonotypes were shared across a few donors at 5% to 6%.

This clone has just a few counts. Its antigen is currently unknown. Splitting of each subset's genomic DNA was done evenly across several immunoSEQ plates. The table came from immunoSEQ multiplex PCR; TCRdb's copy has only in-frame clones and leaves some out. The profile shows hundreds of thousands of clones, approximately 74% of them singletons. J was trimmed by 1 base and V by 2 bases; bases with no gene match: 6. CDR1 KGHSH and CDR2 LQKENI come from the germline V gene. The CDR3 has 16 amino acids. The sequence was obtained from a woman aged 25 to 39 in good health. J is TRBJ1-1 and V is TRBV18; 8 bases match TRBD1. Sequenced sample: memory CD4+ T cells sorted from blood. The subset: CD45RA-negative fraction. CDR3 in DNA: TGTGCCAGCTCACCAGCGGAACAGGGGGGGAACACTGAAGCTTTCTTT. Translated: CASSPAEQGGNTEAFF.